Below are 26 T cell receptor beta chains sequenced from a single sample in a study of long-term antiretroviral therapy in people with HIV. The assay, immunoSEQ v3.0, was run at survey level. Method: immunoSEQ multiplex PCR; TCRdb's copy keeps in-frame clones and lacks some. The sample lists about 11,000 clones; around 84% were seen once. The source was unsorted PBMCs, collected approximately 7 years after starting antiretroviral therapy. The receptor set was obtained from a man aged 50 to 60 with HIV.

The V call is TRBV13, the J call TRBJ2-5, with 9 bases matching TRBD2. The J segment lost 4 bases and the V segment lost 4 bases, leaving 10 bases of the junction unmatched. The germline V gene encodes CDR1 PRHDT and CDR2 FYEKMQ (reference sequence). CDR3 size: 16 residues. CDR3 residues: CASSSVSGGGTETQYF. Written as DNA, the CDR3 is TGTGCCAGCAGCTCGGTTAGCGGGGGCGGGACAGAGACCCAGTACTTC.

This chain uses TRBV15 with TRBJ2-1, with D perhaps TRBD1 (6 bases). This CDR3 comprises 13 residues. Looked up from germline, CDR1 is LNHNV and CDR2 is YYDKDF (reference sequence). With 0 bases removed from V and 9 bases from J, the gap between germline ends came to 9 bases. The CDR3 is CATSRDEGGEQFF. As DNA, the CDR3 is TGTGCCACCAGCAGAGATGAAGGGGGTGAGCAGTTCTTC. The full variable domain, its missing parts supplied by reference TRBV15 and TRBJ2-1, is DAMVIQNPRYQVTQFGKPVTLSCSQTLNHNVMYWYQQKSSQAPKLLFHYYDKDFNNEADTPDNFQSRRPNTSFCFLDIRSPGLGDTAMYLCATSRDEGGEQFFGPGTRLTVL.

The chain couples TRBV2 to TRBJ2-1, with D possibly called TRBD1 or TRBD2 (6 bases each). The V end was cut by 6 bases, the J end by 4 bases, with 19 bases between. This CDR3 has 16 amino acids. In germline, CDR1 is SNHLY, CDR2 FYNNEI. CDR3 DNA: TGTGCCAGCAGCCCCGAGGGGGACTTTCTTTACAATGAGCAGTTCTTC. This codes for CASSPEGDFLYNEQFF.

CDR3 nucleotides: TGTGCCAGCAGCCCCGGAGGTTACTACGAGCAGTACTTC. This sequence encodes CASSPGGYYEQYF. The V call is TRBV11-3, the J call TRBJ2-7, with D possibly being TRBD2 (5 bases). From germline, CDR1 is SGHNT and CDR2 YENEEA. V lost 5 bases and J 3 bases, leaving 11 bases between the germline ends. The CDR3 consists of 13 residues.

The chain employs TRBV6-1 and TRBJ1-5; D gene uncertain. The CDR3 runs 15 residues. The V gene's germline CDR1 is MNHNS and CDR2 SASEGT. The V end lost 0 bases, the J end lost 9 bases, and 15 bases lay between the germline ends. CDR3 loop: CASSEASSGARPQHF. DNA for the CDR3: TGTGCCAGCAGTGAAGCGTCTTCGGGCGCCCGGCCCCAGCATTTT.

The chain recombines TRBV27 with TRBJ1-6; 7 bases match TRBD1. The CDR3 consists of 14 residues. The V gene's germline CDR1 is MNHEY and CDR2 SMNVEV (reference sequence). Unmatched junction bases numbered 5, after V lost 2 bases and J lost 10 bases. The CDR3 DNA reads as TGTGCCAGCAGTTTAGGGTCAGGGGGGTCACCCCTCCACTTT. Translating it yields CASSLGSGGSPLHF.

V gene TRBV27 combines with J gene TRBJ2-7, with a tentative D call TRBD1 (6 bases). From germline, CDR1 is MNHEY and CDR2 SMNVEV (reference sequence). This CDR3 spans 16 amino acids. V shed 0 bases and J shed 3 bases, with 15 bases lying between them. For the CDR3, the DNA is TGTGCCAGCAGTTTATCCTCGACAGGCACCATCTACGAGCAGTACTTC. Protein: CASSLSSTGTIYEQYF.

This chain connects TRBV25-1 to TRBJ2-5; TRBD1 matches 8 bases. The J call is uncertain, as TRBJ2-7 better fits the DNA end. The CDR3 is 14 residues long. Germline values: CDR1 MGHDK, CDR2 SYGVNS. The CDR3 loop reads CASSKDRASYEQYF. In DNA, the CDR3 is TGTGCCAGCAGTAAGGACAGGGCCTCCTACGAGCAGTACTTC.

The chain carries TRBV11-1 and TRBJ2-7; 9 bases are shared with TRBD1. Germline V gives CDR1 SGHAT, CDR2 FQDESV (reference sequence). The CDR3 sequence is 16 residues long. Trimming at V came to 3 bases and at J to 7 bases, leaving 13 bases not matched to a gene. The CDR3 DNA sequence: TGTGCCAGCAGCTTGAGTTACGGGACAGGGTTTGAGGAGCAGTACTTC. It yields the protein CASSLSYGTGFEEQYF. The full variable domain, with the rest looked up from reference TRBV11-1 and TRBJ2-7, is EAEVAQSPRYKITEKSQAVAFWCDPISGHATLYWYRQILGQGPELLVQFQDESVVDDSQLPKDRFSAERLKGVDSTLKIQPAELGDSAMYLCASSLSYGTGFEEQYFGPGTRLTVT.

The V call is TRBV28, the J call TRBJ1-2; D unclear. CDR1 and CDR2 from the germline V gene are MDHEN and SYDVKM. CDR3 length: 14 residues. V was cut by 4 bases and J by 8 bases, with 17 bases left in between. Here the CDR3 reads CASSSLYRKVGYTF. CDR3 DNA sequence: TGTGCCAGCAGTTCCTTATACCGCAAGGTGGGCTACACCTTC.

The chain has TRBV9 and TRBJ2-3; D may be TRBD2 (6 bases). This CDR3 is 18 amino acids long. V was shortened by 5 bases and J by 0 bases, with 22 bases between the two germline ends. In germline, CDR1 is SGDLS, CDR2 YYNGEE. The CDR3 reads CASSGGAQGLPSTDTQYF. DNA of the CDR3: TGTGCCAGCAGTGGAGGGGCGCAAGGCCTCCCTAGCACAGATACGCAGTATTTT.

This rearrangement joins TRBV6-1 to TRBJ1-1; no clear D. Germline V gives CDR1 MNHNS, CDR2 SASEGT. The CDR3 sequence is 14 residues long. The V and J ends lost 3 bases and 7 bases respectively, with 15 bases between them. CDR3 protein: CASSEGDNLYEAFF. CDR3 nucleotide sequence: TGTGCCAGCAGTGAGGGAGACAACCTCTATGAAGCTTTCTTT.

The chain employs TRBV7-6 and TRBJ2-1, with D unresolved. Germline assignment: CDR1 SGHVS and CDR2 FNYEAQ. This CDR3 has 14 amino acids. The ends were cut back, 5 bases at V and 7 bases at J, with 15 bases in the middle. The chain's CDR3 is CASSPLPVGNEQFF. CDR3 nucleotides: TGTGCCAGCAGCCCTCTCCCCGTGGGGAATGAGCAGTTCTTC.

The chain has TRBV5-5 and TRBJ2-1, with D possibly TRBD1 on 5 matching bases. The CDR3 length is 15 residues. The germline gives CDR1 SGHKS, CDR2 YYEKEE (reference sequence). V was clipped by 1 base and J by 0 bases, with 8 bases between them. CDR3 bases: TGTGCCAGCAGCTTGTCTGACAGCTCCTACAATGAGCAGTTCTTC. Protein product: CASSLSDSSYNEQFF.

The chain recombines TRBV27 with TRBJ1-2, with D hard to call. CDR3 length equals 14 residues. Trimming removed 5 bases from V and 6 bases from J, with 16 bases in between. CDR1 and CDR2 (germline): MNHEY, SMNVEV (reference sequence). The chain's CDR3 is CASSPSPLSDGYTF. Here the CDR3 DNA reads TGTGCCAGCAGTCCTTCACCGCTTTCCGATGGCTACACCTTC.

This clone was observed a few times. The chain joins TRBV7-9 to TRBJ1-2, with no clear D. V lost 1 base to trimming and J lost 6 bases, with 15 bases between them. Germline V gene data show CDR1 as SEHNR and CDR2 as FQNEAQ (reference sequence). CDR3 length: 15 amino acids. The DNA for the CDR3 is TGTGCCAGCAGCTTAGGCGTCAGCAGTGGTGATGGCTACACCTTC. Translating it yields CASSLGVSSGDGYTF.

This chain connects TRBV11-2 to TRBJ2-2; 8 nucleotides align to TRBD1. Trimming at V came to 8 bases and at J to 1 base, leaving 12 bases not matched to a gene. Looked up from germline, CDR1 is SGHAT and CDR2 is FQNNGV. The CDR3 runs 17 residues. The CDR3 protein is CASADRVRNLNTGELFF. CDR3 bases: TGTGCCAGCGCGGACAGGGTACGTAATTTGAACACCGGGGAGCTGTTTTTT.

The rearrangement joins TRBV21-1 to TRBJ2-3. TRBV21-1 is an annotated pseudogene. The CDR3 is 15 residues long. This chain's CDR3 is CASSERWGGQHTQYF. The CDR3 nucleotides read TGTGCCAGCAGCGAAAGGTGGGGGGGACAGCATACGCAGTATTTT.

The V gene is TRBV27, the J gene TRBJ2-7; D not resolved. This CDR3 comprises 13 residues. Deletions cut 4 bases from V and 2 bases from J, with 9 bases between. CDR1 is MNHEY, CDR2 SMNVEV, per germline (reference sequence). Here the CDR3 reads CASSWAATYEQYF. In DNA, the CDR3 is TGTGCCAGCAGTTGGGCCGCTACCTACGAGCAGTACTTC.

The rearrangement links TRBV30 to TRBJ2-3, with a tentative D call TRBD1 (5 bases). Germline V gives CDR1 GTSNPN, CDR2 SVGIG (reference sequence). CDR3 length equals 17 residues. V lost 2 bases and J 2 bases, leaving 20 bases between the germline ends. CDR3 sequence (DNA): TGTGCCTGGAGTCACCTAGGGGTATTAACTCCCACAGATACGCAGTATTTT. It is translated as CAWSHLGVLTPTDTQYF.

The V gene is TRBV10-2, the J gene TRBJ1-1; D unclear. This CDR3 comprises 15 residues. V lost 0 bases and J lost 0, with 8 bases in between. Germline loops: CDR1 WSHSY, CDR2 SAAADI. The CDR3 bases are TGCGCCAGCAGTGAGTCGCGGGGTATGAACACTGAAGCTTTCTTT. Protein product: CASSESRGMNTEAFF.

This clone was counted between two and nine times. The rearrangement uses TRBV6-1 and TRBJ2-7; no clear D gene. The germline CDR1 and CDR2 sequences are MNHNS and SASEGT. The CDR3 runs to 11 residues. Trimming removed 6 bases at V and 5 bases at J, with 8 bases between. The CDR3 sequence: CASSSWDEQYF. CDR3 nucleotides: TGTGCCAGCAGCTCCTGGGACGAGCAGTACTTC.

The count of this clone is one. The chain couples TRBV7-9 to TRBJ2-7; 8 bases align to TRBD2. The CDR3 is 16 residues long. V lost 5 bases, J lost 3 bases, and 12 bases stayed unmatched. Germline CDR1 SEHNR, CDR2 FQNEAQ (reference sequence). CDR3 sequence: CASSPPFGSGVYEQYF. The CDR3 nucleotides read TGTGCCAGCAGCCCTCCCTTTGGTAGCGGGGTCTACGAGCAGTACTTC.

V and J are TRBV6-6 and TRBJ2-6; D is uncertain. The V and J ends lost 6 bases and 0 bases respectively, with 6 bases between them. The CDR3 length is 14 residues. CDR1 MNHNY and CDR2 SVGAGI come from the germline V gene (reference sequence). CDR3 loop: CASRLTSGANVLTF. The CDR3 region has the DNA TGTGCCAGCAGACTAACCTCTGGGGCCAACGTCCTGACTTTC.

The rearrangement uses TRBV6-1 and TRBJ2-7, with TRBD1 as a possible D gene (6 bases). The CDR3 is 14 amino acids. V gave up 2 bases and J gave up 0 bases, with 8 bases separating them. The germline V gene encodes CDR1 MNHNS and CDR2 SASEGT. The CDR3: CASSETGSSYEQYF. The DNA for the CDR3 is TGTGCCAGCAGTGAAACAGGGAGCTCCTACGAGCAGTACTTC.

The V and J genes are TRBV19 and TRBJ2-7, with 7 bases aligning to TRBD1. J lost 4 bases, V lost 9 bases, and 15 bases had no gene match. Looked up from germline, CDR1 is LNHDA and CDR2 is SQIVND (reference sequence). This CDR3 is built from 15 residues. In nucleotides, the CDR3 is TGTGCCAGCTCCCCGGGACAGACTGTATTTTACGAGCAGTACTTC. Its translation is CASSPGQTVFYEQYF. The variable domain in full, completed from reference TRBV19 and TRBJ2-7, reads DGGITQSPKYLFRKEGQNVTLSCEQNLNHDAMYWYRQDPGQGLRLIYYSQIVNDFQKGDIAEGYSVSREKKESFPLTVTSAQKNPTAFYLCASSPGQTVFYEQYFGPGTRLTVT.